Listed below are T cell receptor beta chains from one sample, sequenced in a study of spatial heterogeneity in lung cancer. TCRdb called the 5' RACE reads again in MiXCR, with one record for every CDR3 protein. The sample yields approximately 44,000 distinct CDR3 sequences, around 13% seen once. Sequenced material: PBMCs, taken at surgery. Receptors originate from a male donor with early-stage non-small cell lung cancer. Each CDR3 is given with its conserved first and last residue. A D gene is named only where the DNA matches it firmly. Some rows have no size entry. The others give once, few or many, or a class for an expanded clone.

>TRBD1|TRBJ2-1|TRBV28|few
CASETGTGGNEQFF
TGTGCCAGCGAAACCGGGACAGGGGGCAATGAGCAGTTCTTC
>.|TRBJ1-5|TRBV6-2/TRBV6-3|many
CASSYSIDQPQHF
TGTGCCAGCAGTTACTCTATAGATCAGCCCCAGCATTTT
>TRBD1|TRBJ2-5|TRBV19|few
CASSTGQGAVAQYF
TGTGCCAGTAGTACCGGACAGGGCGCTGTGGCCCAGTACTTC
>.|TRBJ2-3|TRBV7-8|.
CASSGAGQFTDTQYF
TGTGCCAGCAGCGGGGCAGGACAGTTCACAGATACGCAGTATTTT
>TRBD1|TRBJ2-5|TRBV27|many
CASSFQLDRERETQYF
TGTGCCAGCAGTTTTCAACTCGACAGGGAAAGAGAGACCCAGTACTTC
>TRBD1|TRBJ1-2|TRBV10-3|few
CAIPAGGYGYTF
TGTGCCATCCCCGCAGGGGGATATGGCTACACCTTC
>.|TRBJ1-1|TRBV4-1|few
CASSLEGGTEAFF
TGCGCCAGCAGCCTAGAGGGGGGAACTGAAGCTTTCTTT
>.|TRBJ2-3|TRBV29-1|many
CSVEGSGLADTQYF
TGCAGCGTTGAAGGGAGCGGGCTGGCAGATACGCAGTATTTT
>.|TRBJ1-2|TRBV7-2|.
CASSLGGMIGYTF
TGTGCCAGCAGCTTAGGGGGAATGATTGGCTACACCTTC
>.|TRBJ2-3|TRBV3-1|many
CASSPGPIRSTDTQYF
TGTGCCAGCAGCCCGGGACCTATCAGAAGCACAGATACGCAGTATTTT